This T cell receptor (beta chain) was observed in a study of blood T cells in healthy people across ages. General observations from the study: Underestimates were what the diversity estimates from one million T cells were considered to be. Lack of knowledge of donor CMV status possibly confounded expanded clonotype changes. Per-million-T-cell TCR beta diversity fell roughly linearly with age.

A sample-barcoded 5' primer and a J-beta primer mix were used in a second PCR of about 6 to 12 cycles. TCRdb redid the calling of the 5' RACE reads with MiXCR, one entry per CDR3 protein. Of 850,000 to 1,000,000 distinct CDR3 sequences in the sample, about 48% were seen once. The CDR3 loop spans 13 amino acids. The J segment lost 11 bases and the V segment lost 5 bases, leaving 9 bases of the junction unmatched. Germline V gives CDR1 MNHEY, CDR2 SMNVEV (reference sequence). A note on this clonotype: Its antigen is still unknown.

Specimen: blood. The chain joins TRBV27 to TRBJ2-5; TRBD1 aligns across 9 bases. The source of this sequence is a man between 25 and 39 years old in good health. The CDR3 sequence is CASSTRDRVQQYF. CDR3 coding DNA: TGTGCCAGCAGTACCAGGGACAGGGTGCAGCAGTACTTC.